This T cell receptor beta chain emerged from a study of T cells in Graves' hyperthyroidism and ophthalmopathy. PBMCs came from about 10 ml fresh peripheral blood. At least ten counts were recorded for this clonotype. Amplification targeted TCR beta CDR3 regions from RNA transcripts. The primer set for the first-round RT-PCR of the TCR CDR3 was HTBI. MiXCR was run by TCRdb on the multiplex PCR reads, yielding one entry per CDR3 protein. The sample comprises over 350,000 distinct CDR3 sequences, less than 20% of which are singletons, and around two fifths rests with the top ten. Between the trimmed V and J ends, which lost 3 bases and 5 bases, there was a span of 11 bases. The CDR3 spans 14 residues.

The V and J genes are TRBV12-3 or TRBV12-4 and TRBJ2-1; tentative D call: TRBD2 (7 bases). This TCR was recovered from a young man with Graves' ophthalmopathy. Sequencing was done on a sample of blood. The CDR3, as DNA: TGTGCCAGCAGTTTGCGGGGGCGGAACAATGAGCAGTTCTTC. It encodes CASSLRGRNNEQFF.